This section outlines one T cell receptor beta chain sequence together with its context. The antigen is undetermined. This entry belongs to a study of T cell responses to AZD1222 COVID-19 vaccine. Study results and limitations: Across the whole spike, CD4 TCRs peaked at regions 160-218 and 743-854.

Pooling was applied to second doses at about 4 or about 12 weeks. The V gene's germline CDR1 is MDHEN and CDR2 SYDVKM. The germline V and J ends were trimmed by 5 bases and 4 bases, with 11 bases remaining between them. This CDR3 spans 13 amino acids. Sequencing was performed with immunoSEQ multiplex PCR; in TCRdb, only in-frame clones are kept and a portion is missing. The sample carries about 160,000 clones, around 94% recorded once. The receptor's source is an adult who received the AZD1222 COVID-19 vaccine. J is TRBJ1-1 and V is TRBV28; D is uncertain. The sequencing here drew on peripheral blood, taken 28 days after the second AZD1222 dose. In DNA, the CDR3 is TGTGCCAGCAGTCCCGGAGTAGCCACTGAAGCTTTCTTT. Translating gives CASSPGVATEAFF.